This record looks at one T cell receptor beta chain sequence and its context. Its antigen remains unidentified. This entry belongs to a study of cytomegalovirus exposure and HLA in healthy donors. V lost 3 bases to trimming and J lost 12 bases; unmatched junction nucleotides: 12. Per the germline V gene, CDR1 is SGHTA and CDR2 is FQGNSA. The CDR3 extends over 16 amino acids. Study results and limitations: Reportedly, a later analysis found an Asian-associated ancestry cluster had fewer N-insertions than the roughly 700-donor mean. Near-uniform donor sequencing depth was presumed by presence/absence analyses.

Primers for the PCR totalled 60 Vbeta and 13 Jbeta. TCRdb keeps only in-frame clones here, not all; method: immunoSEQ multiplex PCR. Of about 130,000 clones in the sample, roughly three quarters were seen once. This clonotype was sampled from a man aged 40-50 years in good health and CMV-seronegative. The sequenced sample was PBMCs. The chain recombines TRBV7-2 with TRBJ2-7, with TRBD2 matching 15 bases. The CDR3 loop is CASSLSSGLAGGRAYF. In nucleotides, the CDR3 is TGTGCCAGCAGCTTGAGTTCCGGACTAGCGGGAGGGAGGGCGTACTTC.